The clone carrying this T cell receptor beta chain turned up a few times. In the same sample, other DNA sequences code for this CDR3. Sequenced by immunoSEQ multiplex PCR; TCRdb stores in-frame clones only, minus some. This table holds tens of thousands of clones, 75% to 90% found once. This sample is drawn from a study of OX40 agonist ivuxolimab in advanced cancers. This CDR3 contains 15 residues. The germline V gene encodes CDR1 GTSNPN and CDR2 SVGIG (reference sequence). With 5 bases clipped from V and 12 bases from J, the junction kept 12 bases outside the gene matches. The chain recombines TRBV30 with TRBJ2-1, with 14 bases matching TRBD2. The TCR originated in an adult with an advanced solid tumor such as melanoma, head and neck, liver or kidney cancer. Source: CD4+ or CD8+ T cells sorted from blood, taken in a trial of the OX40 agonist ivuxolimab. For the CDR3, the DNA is TGTGCCTGGGGAGGAGGGACTAGCGGGGGTCAGGGGCAGTTCTTC. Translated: CAWGGGTSGGQGQFF.